Listed here are 7 T cell receptor beta chains from one sample, sequenced in a study of tumor and adjacent non-tumor tissue in lung cancer. Three rounds of nested PCR, following a modified ARM-PCR protocol, produced the TCRbeta library. TCRdb fed the multiplex PCR reads into MiXCR, producing one record per CDR3 protein. The sample holds tens of thousands of distinct CDR3 sequences, about 68% seen once. RNA was extracted from bulk tissue without any cell sorting. The normal lung tissue was taken more than 3 cm from the tumor edge. Specimen: distant non-tumor lung tissue. The receptors originated from a woman aged 65 to 85 with non-small cell lung cancer.

V gene TRBV10-3 combines with J gene TRBJ1-5; D is possibly TRBD1 (5 bases). Germline CDR1 and CDR2: ENHRY and SYGVKD. V lost 0 bases and J lost 5, with 20 bases in between. This CDR3 has 18 amino acids. The CDR3 nucleotides read TGTGCCATCAGTGAGTCGATGTCGACAGTCAGGAGCGATCAGCCCCAGCATTTT. Translation: CAISESMSTVRSDQPQHF.

This rearrangement joins TRBV6-5 to TRBJ2-6; 8 nucleotides match TRBD1. This CDR3 region has 17 residues. Per germline, CDR1 MNHEY and CDR2 SVGAGI. The CDR3: CANSYSRTGSGANVLTF. The CDR3 DNA is TGTGCTAATAGTTACTCACGGACAGGGTCTGGGGCCAACGTCCTGACTTTC.

This clonotype counts as medium-sized (0.01 to 0.1%). This chain uses TRBV29-1 with TRBJ2-2; D uncertain. Germline-derived CDR1 and CDR2 are SQVTM and ANQGSEA. This CDR3 contains 13 residues. Between the trimmed V and J ends, which lost 2 bases and 5 bases, there was a span of 9 bases. In DNA form, the CDR3 reads TGCAGCGTTGAACGGGTGGATACCGGGGAGCTGTTTTTT. It translates to CSVERVDTGELFF.

This chain uses TRBV24-1 with TRBJ2-4; 7 bases fit TRBD1. Germline values: CDR1 KGHDR, CDR2 SFDVKD. The CDR3 runs 18 residues. V lost 9 bases, J lost 1 base, and 17 bases stayed unmatched. The CDR3 spells CATEIGTVTFVAKNIQYF. CDR3 DNA sequence: TGTGCCACCGAGATTGGGACAGTGACATTCGTGGCCAAAAACATTCAGTACTTC.

As regards this clonotype: Here the CDR3 omits its conserved ending phenylalanine or tryptophan, so a read error is the likely source. The J gene is TRBJ1-1, the V gene TRBV6-6; D is unclear. The CDR3 runs to 13 residues. The germline CDR1 and CDR2 sequences are MNHNY and SVGAGI (reference sequence). The CDR3 here is CASSLRFGTEAFC. In DNA form, the CDR3 reads TGTGCCAGCAGTCTTCGGTTCGGCACTGAGGCTTTCTGT.

For this clonotype: One junction end disagrees with the germline gene, perhaps due to a read error. This chain uses TRBV5-6 with TRBJ1-1; D is perhaps TRBD1 (5 bases). The CDR3 covers 16 residues. Germline loops: CDR1 SGHDT, CDR2 YYEEEE. CDR3 residues: CACSALGAFRSSEAFF. As DNA, the CDR3 is TGTGCCTGCAGCGCCCTTGGGGCATTCAGGAGCTCTGAAGCTTTCTTT.

Of note for this clonotype: Germline is not matched at one junction end, which may reflect a read error. J is TRBJ2-7 and V is TRBV28, with D tentatively TRBD1 (6 bases). CDR1 and CDR2 (germline): MDHEN, SYDVKM. The CDR3 has 16 residues. CDR3 sequence (DNA): TGTGCCAGCAATTTATGCATAGACAGGCCGAGTTGCGAGCAATACTTC. It specifies CASNLCIDRPSCEQYF.